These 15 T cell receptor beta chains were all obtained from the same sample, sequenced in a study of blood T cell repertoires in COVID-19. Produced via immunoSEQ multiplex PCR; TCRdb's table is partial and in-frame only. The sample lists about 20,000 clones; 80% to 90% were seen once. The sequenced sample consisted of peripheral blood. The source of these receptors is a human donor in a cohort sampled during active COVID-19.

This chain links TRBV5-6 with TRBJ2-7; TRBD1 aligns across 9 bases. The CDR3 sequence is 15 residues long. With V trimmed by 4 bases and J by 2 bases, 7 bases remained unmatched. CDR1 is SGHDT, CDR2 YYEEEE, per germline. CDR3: CASSPIGTGTYEQYF. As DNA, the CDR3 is TGTGCCAGCAGCCCTATAGGGACAGGGACCTACGAGCAGTACTTC.

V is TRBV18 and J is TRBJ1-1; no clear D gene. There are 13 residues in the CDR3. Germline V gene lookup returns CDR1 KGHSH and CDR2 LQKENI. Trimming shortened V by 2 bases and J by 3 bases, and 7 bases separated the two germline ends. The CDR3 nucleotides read TGTGCCAGCTCACCAATCCGGGACACTGAAGCTTTCTTT. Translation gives CASSPIRDTEAFF. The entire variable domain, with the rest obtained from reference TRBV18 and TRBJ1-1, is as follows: NAGVMQNPRHLVRRRGQEARLRCSPMKGHSHVYWYRQLPEEGLKFMVYLQKENIIDESGMPKERFSAEFPKEGPSILRIQQVVRGDSAAYFCASSPIRDTEAFFGQGTRLTVV.

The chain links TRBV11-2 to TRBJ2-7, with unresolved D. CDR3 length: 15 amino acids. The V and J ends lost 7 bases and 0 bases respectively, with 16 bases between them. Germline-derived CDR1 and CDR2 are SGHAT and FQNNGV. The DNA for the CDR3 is TGTGCCAGCACCCCCACGACATCAAACTCCTACGAGCAGTACTTC. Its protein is CASTPTTSNSYEQYF.

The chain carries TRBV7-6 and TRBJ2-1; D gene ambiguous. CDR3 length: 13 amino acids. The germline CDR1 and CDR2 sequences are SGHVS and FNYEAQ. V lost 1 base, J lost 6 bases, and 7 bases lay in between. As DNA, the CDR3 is TGTGCCAGCAGCTTAGGAGGAGCCAATGAGCAGTTCTTC. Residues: CASSLGGANEQFF.

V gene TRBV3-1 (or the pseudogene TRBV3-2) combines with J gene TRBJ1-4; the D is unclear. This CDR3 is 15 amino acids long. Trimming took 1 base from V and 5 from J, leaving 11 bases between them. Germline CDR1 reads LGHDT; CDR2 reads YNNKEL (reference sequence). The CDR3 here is CASSQVLTVNEKLFF. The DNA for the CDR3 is TGTGCCAGCAGCCAAGTTCTCACAGTAAATGAAAAACTGTTTTTT.

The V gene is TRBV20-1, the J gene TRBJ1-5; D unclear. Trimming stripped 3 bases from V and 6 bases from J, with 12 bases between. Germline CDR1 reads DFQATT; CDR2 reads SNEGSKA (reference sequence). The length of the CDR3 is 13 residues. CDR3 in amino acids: CSASSPGGQPQHF. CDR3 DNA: TGCAGTGCTAGTTCGCCAGGAGGTCAGCCCCAGCATTTT.

CDR3 sequence: CASSQDAGYQETQYF. The CDR3 DNA is TGTGCCAGCAGCCAAGATGCAGGATACCAAGAGACCCAGTACTTC. This sequence joins TRBV3-1 (or the pseudogene TRBV3-2) and TRBJ2-5; D gene unclear. V was pared by 0 bases and J by 0 bases, with 8 bases between. Per the germline V gene, CDR1 is LGHDT and CDR2 is YNNKEL (reference sequence). The length of the CDR3 is 15 residues.

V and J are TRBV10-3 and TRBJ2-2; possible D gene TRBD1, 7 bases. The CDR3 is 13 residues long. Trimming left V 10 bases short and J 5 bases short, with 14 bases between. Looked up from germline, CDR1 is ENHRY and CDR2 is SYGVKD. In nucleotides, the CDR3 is TGTGCCACCAGACCAGGGGGGACCGGGGAGCTGTTTTTT. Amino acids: CATRPGGTGELFF.

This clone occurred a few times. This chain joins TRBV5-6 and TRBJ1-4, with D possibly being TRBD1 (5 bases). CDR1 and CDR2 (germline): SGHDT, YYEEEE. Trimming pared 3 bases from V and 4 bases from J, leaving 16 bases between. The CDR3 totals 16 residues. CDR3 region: CASSSRRQFVNEKLFF. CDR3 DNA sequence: TGTGCCAGCAGCTCTCGTAGACAGTTCGTTAATGAAAAACTGTTTTTT.

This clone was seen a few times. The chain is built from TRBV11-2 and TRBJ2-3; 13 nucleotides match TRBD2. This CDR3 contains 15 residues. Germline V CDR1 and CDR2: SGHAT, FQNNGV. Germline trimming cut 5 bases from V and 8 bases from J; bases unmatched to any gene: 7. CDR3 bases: TGTGCCAGCAGCAGACTAGCGGGAGGATGGGGTACGCAGTATTTT. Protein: CASSRLAGGWGTQYF.

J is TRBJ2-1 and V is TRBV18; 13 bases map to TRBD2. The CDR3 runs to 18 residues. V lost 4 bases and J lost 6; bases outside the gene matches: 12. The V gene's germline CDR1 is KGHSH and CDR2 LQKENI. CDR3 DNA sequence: TGTGCCAGCTCACAAAGCAGAGCGGGGACTAGCGGGATCAATGAGCAGTTCTTC. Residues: CASSQSRAGTSGINEQFF.

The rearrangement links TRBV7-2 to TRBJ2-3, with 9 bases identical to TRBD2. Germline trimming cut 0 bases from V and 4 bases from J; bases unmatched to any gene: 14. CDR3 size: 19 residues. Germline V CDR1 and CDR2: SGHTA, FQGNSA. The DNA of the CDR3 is TGTGCCAGCAGCTTAGCGCTTAGCGGGAGTAGGACATACGCAGATACGCAGTATTTT. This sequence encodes CASSLALSGSRTYADTQYF.

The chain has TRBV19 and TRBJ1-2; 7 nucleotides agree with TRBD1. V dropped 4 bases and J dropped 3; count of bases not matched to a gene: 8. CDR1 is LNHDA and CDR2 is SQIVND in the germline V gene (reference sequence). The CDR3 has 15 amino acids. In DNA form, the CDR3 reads TGTGCCAGTAGTACTACGACAGGGATGGACTATGGCTACACCTTC. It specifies CASSTTTGMDYGYTF.

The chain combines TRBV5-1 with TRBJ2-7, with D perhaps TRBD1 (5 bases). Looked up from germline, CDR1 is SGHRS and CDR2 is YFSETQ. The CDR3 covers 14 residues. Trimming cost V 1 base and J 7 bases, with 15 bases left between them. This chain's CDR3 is CASSLQGLLVEQYF. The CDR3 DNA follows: TGCGCCAGCAGCTTGCAGGGTTTATTGGTAGAGCAGTACTTC.

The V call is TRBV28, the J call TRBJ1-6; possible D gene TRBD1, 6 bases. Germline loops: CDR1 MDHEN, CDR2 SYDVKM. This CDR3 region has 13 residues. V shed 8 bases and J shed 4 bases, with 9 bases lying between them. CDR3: CASLTGYNSPLHF. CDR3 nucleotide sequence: TGTGCCAGCCTTACAGGGTATAATTCACCCCTCCACTTT.